This T cell receptor (beta chain) was captured in a study of shared T cell receptors in the human thymus. The assay was immunoSEQ multiplex PCR, and TCRdb's table has in-frame clones only and misses some. The table records under 850,000 clones, approximately 87% of them present only once. This clone was observed a handful of times. The J segment lost 3 bases and the V segment lost 4 bases, leaving 10 bases of the junction unmatched. The CDR3 consists of 16 residues. Germline lookup yields CDR1 LNHDA and CDR2 SQIVND (reference sequence). These same records also appear under a second study, on human thymus T cells.

What was sequenced was thymocytes. The TCR was taken from a boy younger than two with a congenital heart defect. V is TRBV19 and J is TRBJ1-2, with 8 bases fitting TRBD1. The CDR3 DNA sequence: TGTGCCAGTAGTACCCCAAACAGGGGGACGGACTATGGCTACACCTTC. Translated: CASSTPNRGTDYGYTF. The whole variable domain, remainder taken from reference TRBV19 and TRBJ1-2, is DGGITQSPKYLFRKEGQNVTLSCEQNLNHDAMYWYRQDPGQGLRLIYYSQIVNDFQKGDIAEGYSVSREKKESFPLTVTSAQKNPTAFYLCASSTPNRGTDYGYTFGSGTRLTVV.